This entry concerns a single T cell receptor (beta chain). This sample was included in a study of blood T cell repertoires in COVID-19. At the level of the study: Sample material is recorded as cDNA or gDNA derived from T cells, B-cell-depleted T cells, or PBMCs.

The V gene lost 6 bases and the J gene lost 5 bases, with 16 bases spanning the gap. The germline V gene encodes CDR1 MDHEN and CDR2 SYDVKM. The CDR3 has 15 residues. As originally analysed: It was from reference gene primer amplification that nucleated cell counts were estimated. TCRdb keeps only in-frame clones here, not all; method: immunoSEQ multiplex PCR. That table is the source of V, J and clone size, and D and trimming were worked out from the DNA. Among 150,000 to 200,000 clones, roughly 88% were seen once, and the ten largest hold roughly 9%. Individuals aged about 18 to 90 years were recruited from 20 to 25 US areas.

The origin of this receptor is a woman aged 18-29 years who had recovered from COVID-19. The chain carries TRBV28 and TRBJ1-4, with D tentatively TRBD1 (5 bases). Material for sequencing was PBMCs or T cells enriched from blood (not recorded which). The CDR3 here is CASSSGGGGNEKLFF. The CDR3 bases are TGTGCCAGCAGCTCGGGTGGGGGGGGAAATGAAAAACTGTTTTTT.